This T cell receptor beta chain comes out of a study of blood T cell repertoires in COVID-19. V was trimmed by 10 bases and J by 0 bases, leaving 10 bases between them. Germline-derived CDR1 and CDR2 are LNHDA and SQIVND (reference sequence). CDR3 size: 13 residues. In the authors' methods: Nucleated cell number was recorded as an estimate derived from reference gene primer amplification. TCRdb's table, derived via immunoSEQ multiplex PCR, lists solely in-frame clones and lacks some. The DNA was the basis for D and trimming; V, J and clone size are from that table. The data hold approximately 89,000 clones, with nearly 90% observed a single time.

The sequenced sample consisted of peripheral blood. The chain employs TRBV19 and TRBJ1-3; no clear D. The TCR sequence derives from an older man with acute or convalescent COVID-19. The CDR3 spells CATRLFSGNTIYF. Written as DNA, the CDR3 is TGTGCCACAAGACTTTTCTCTGGAAACACCATATATTTT.